The sequence of this T cell receptor beta chain was determined in a study of cytomegalovirus exposure and HLA in healthy donors (TCRdb year 2017). With respect to the entire study: An earlier analysis of roughly 610 of the donors reported about 300 Gb of sequence data and roughly 120 million unique TCR beta sequences obtained from about 179 million T cells. An early release that covered roughly 600 HLA-typed donors contained about 290 gigabases of sequencing data and 80 million or so unique TCR sequences. Among the approximately 430 genotyped donors, approximately 77% belonged to the genetic ancestry cluster associated with self-reported Caucasian donors. The study was designed to test whether signatures of past pathogen exposure could be identified by cataloging public T cell receptors. The study used immunosequencing to profile the T cell repertoires of 666 subjects and linked those repertoires to cytomegalovirus serostatus. Along with the roughly 670-subject first cohort, a separate validation cohort of approximately 110 different subjects was used. High-throughput TCR immunosequencing, statistical association of individual TCRs with disease status, and machine learning were combined to predict cytomegalovirus infection status. A later analysis re-analyzed previously published TCR beta repertoires from 650 to 800 donors and added high-resolution HLA genotyping to study TCR occurrence patterns. Rather than drawing on any new phenotypic data, the later analysis identified candidate immune exposures from TCR beta sequences and the way those sequences occurred across donors. In an earlier analysis of 500 to 650 of the donors, high-throughput TCR beta sequencing was used to judge whether each TCR beta V gene segment behaved as functional or pseudogenic. Donor age, sex, ethnicity and CMV serostatus were compiled alongside the repertoire data. Genome-wide SNP genotypes for about 55% of the roughly 670 donors were used in a later genetic analysis, which treated that subset as a discovery cohort. Every repertoire in the discovery cohort had been generated on one and the same sequencing platform. Both class I and class II loci were covered by HLA typing, at four-digit resolution. The number of typed donors differed by locus: roughly 620-630 for A, B, C, DRB1 and DQB1; approximately 520 for DQA1; approximately 610 for DPA1; and some 450 for DPB1. Several DR-DQ haplotypes were treated as single units for association and clustering because of strong linkage in the cohort. Among about 370 genotyped donors of the cohort, an average of around 220,000 unique TCR beta nucleotide sequences was sequenced per donor, of which roughly 17% were non-productive. The paper as a whole reports these results and caveats: A later analysis reported that several top co-occurrence clusters appeared linked to parvovirus B19, influenza, CMV and Epstein-Barr virus. The study listed 150 to 200 TCR beta chains as associated with cytomegalovirus. In a later genetic analysis, fewer N-insertions in productive TCRs were reported among donors in an Asian-associated ancestry cluster than the 666-donor mean. At a false discovery rate of 0.05, a later analysis linked roughly 17,000 TCR beta sequences to specific HLA alleles. According to a later analysis, most CMV-associated TCR beta chains appeared to be HLA-restricted, and the HLA associations seemed to be driven largely by CMV exposure. An earlier analysis of roughly 570 of the donors showed that most TCR beta V segments appeared in productive rearrangements either about 90% or about 30% of the time, which broadly matched IMGT annotations. In vitro tests confirmed that a few of the cytomegalovirus-associated TCR beta chains recognize cytomegalovirus antigens. The only immune exposure information available for the cohort was CMV serostatus. Because counts were too low, seventeen rarely observed V segments, including chromosome 9 orphons, were left out of the earlier analysis of 587 of the donors. Because some donors lacked HLA typing at each locus, the association tests relied only on the typed subset. In a later analysis, TCR association rates were found to vary across HLA loci, with the most associated TCRs seen for DRB1 alleles and the fewest for HLA-C alleles. A further reported finding was that TCR beta sequences accurately predicted the HLA-A and HLA-B alleles for most subjects in the first cohort. Roughly uniform sequencing depth across donors was assumed in presence/absence analyses, although this assumption may not hold. Linkage disequilibrium might explain the correlated functional status among segregating V segments, but an unknown experimental factor could not be ruled out. Some IMGT-functional V segments, including TRBV6-2 and TRBV6-3, could not be told apart with the 87-base-pair reads, so those segments were excluded. V-gene and J-gene trimming of TCR beta chains was associated with a missense DCLRE1C variant in a later genetic analysis, and the association was replicated in an independent cohort. Compared with equally common non-associated chains, HLA-associated TCR beta chains in a later analysis were more clonally expanded and had lower generation probabilities. Most TCR sequences were observed very rarely across donors, whereas some public TCRs were present in many individuals. The authors suggested that the approach could potentially be extended to other disease states and immunological phenotypes. When HLA alleles, especially DR and DQ, strongly co-occurred, TCR associations were difficult to assign to individual alleles. The classifier was reported to diagnose cytomegalovirus status with high specificity and sensitivity in both the original and validation cohorts. The cohort was sequenced for TCR beta chains only, and without alpha or paired-chain data the features that could be detected were limited. A group of highly shared sequence variants was considered likely to be a technical artifact of the sequencing pipeline.

The library was obtained by the immunoSEQ multiplex PCR assay. For the multiplex PCR, a mixture combining 60 forward primers for TCR Vbeta segments and 13 reverse primers for TCR Jbeta segments was used. The CDR3 region of rearranged TCR beta genes was amplified from genomic DNA by a multiplex PCR assay. Amplified TCR beta libraries were sequenced as 87-base-pair reads on the Illumina HiSeq System. In the authors' own workflow: A later analysis tallied roughly 78 million unique TCR beta chains across the 700 or so repertoires, and about 12 million of those chains were shared by two or more donors. Raw reads were error-corrected and collapsed into unique sequences by a nearest-neighbor algorithm in which closely related sequences were merged to remove PCR and sequencing errors. CDR3 sequences were aligned to IMGT reference sequences to assign V, D and J gene segments. For a sequence to be retained, a match of at least six nucleotides to both a V gene segment and a J gene segment was required. Rearrangements were classified as productive when the CDR3 lacked stop codons and remained in frame with V and J, and all other rearrangements were classified as non-productive. CDR3 was defined by IMGT convention, running from the second conserved V-encoded cysteine to the conserved J-encoded phenylalanine. The earlier analysis of fewer than 700 of the donors excluded sequences that lacked an unambiguous match to a single V gene segment. An earlier analysis of about 590 of the donors classified V segments as functional when productive rearrangements were above 56.7% and as segregating when the standard deviation between donors was above 5%. To diagnose cytomegalovirus status from the catalog of TCR beta chain sequences, a statistical classification framework was built. A later analysis assigned V and J genes by comparing TCR nucleotide sequences with IMGT/GENE-DB human TR gene sequences. In a later analysis, CDR3 sequences and most-parsimonious VDJ recombination scenarios were assigned using the TCRdist pipeline. In a later analysis, each TCR beta chain was defined by its CDR3 amino acid sequence together with its V-gene family, and reads without a unique V-gene family were excluded. As a way to deal with suspected cross-contamination and a sequencing artifact, a later analysis dropped approximately 570 nucleotide sequences that were highly shared and had low generation probability. In a later analysis, a clonal expansion index for each public chain was calculated from normalized within-repertoire ranks of inferred template counts. In a later analysis, generation probabilities were computed using a VDJ recombination model fitted to out-of-frame rearrangements, and the results were checked against IGoR. A later analysis scored TCR-TCR, TCR-HLA and TCR-CMV co-occurrence with hypergeometric tests, applying a repertoire-size bias correction to TCR pairs. To estimate false discovery rates, a later analysis permuted the HLA or CMV assignments 20 times. In a later analysis, co-occurring TCRs were grouped using DBSCAN, with TCRdist sequence similarity added in when clustering inside HLA-allele-positive subsets. Repertoires with fewer than 30,000 or more than 120,000 public chains were left out of co-occurrence clustering, as were about 5 repertoires with anomalous nucleotide sharing. Held by TCRdb, this immuneACCESS table contains in-frame sequences only and omits some clones. Under half of the omission traces to an unresolved V gene where checked; the cause of the rest is unknown. The V and J calls and clone size come from that table; D and trimming were worked out from the DNA. A total of some 130,000 clones appear in this sample, roughly four fifths of them only once. Of the sample, 2% falls within the top ten clones.

The CDR3 runs 13 amino acids, cysteine and phenylalanine included. The retained sequence is limited to the CDR3, 39 bases, with the frame set at the first base. The germline V gene yields ENHRY for CDR1 and SYGVKD for CDR2. In regard to this clone: Its antigen target is currently unknown. Mismatch with germline at one junction end may stem from a read error.

The cohort comprised fewer than 750 healthy bone marrow donors. At the time of sampling, every cohort member was nominally healthy, though immune exposures that went unrecorded were likely present. The donor tested CMV seronegative and was one of the 352 seronegative cohort members. Each donor provided a peripheral blood sample, and peripheral blood mononuclear cells were used for TCR beta sequencing. The Qiagen DNeasy Blood Extraction Kit was used to extract genomic DNA from the blood cell samples. The chain links TRBV10-3 with TRBJ1-1; a tentative D match to TRBD1 spans 5 bases. Sequencing was done on a sample of PBMCs. The clonotype was recovered from a man aged 30 to 39 in good health and CMV-seronegative. The DNA is TGTGCCATCAGTGAGTCGGGGCGGCCTGACGCTTTCTTT. Its translation reads: CAISESGRPDAFF.